Below, 14 T cell receptor beta chains from the same sample are listed, as sequenced in a study of blood T cells in healthy people across ages. A second PCR of roughly 7 to 11 cycles used a sample-barcoded 5' primer and a J-beta primer mix. TCRdb re-analysed the 5' RACE reads in MiXCR, keeping a single row per CDR3 protein. Altogether 780,000 or so distinct CDR3 sequences are present, 53% being singletons, with the ten largest covering about 42%. The specimen sequenced was blood. The source of these receptors is a man older than 75 in good health.

The V gene is TRBV4-1, the J gene TRBJ2-3; 14 nucleotides line up with TRBD2. The germline gives CDR1 MGHRA, CDR2 YSYEKL. The CDR3 has 16 amino acids. The V segment lost 4 bases and the J segment 14 bases; nucleotides outside the gene matches: 14. The CDR3 DNA follows: TGCGCCAGCAGCCCGGGACTAGCGGGAGCTGCTAGATACGCGTATTTT. Encoded protein: CASSPGLAGAARYAYF.

This rearrangement joins TRBV6-6 to TRBJ2-4, with D perhaps matching TRBD1 or TRBD2 (6 bases each). The J call may not be correct, given that the DNA end is closer to TRBJ2-7. In germline, CDR1 is MNHNY, CDR2 SVGAGI (reference sequence). This CDR3 region has 14 residues. CDR3: CATEGGLGTYEQYF. CDR3 DNA sequence: TGTGCCACCGAGGGGGGTTTAGGAACCTACGAGCAGTACTTC.

This clonotype was seen only a few times. V and J are TRBV6-2 or TRBV6-3 and TRBJ2-7; the match to TRBD2 covers 7 bases. This CDR3 spans 14 amino acids. CDR1 and CDR2 from the germline V gene are MNHEY and SVGEGT. V lost 3 bases, J lost 2 bases, and 4 bases stayed unmatched. For the CDR3, the DNA is TGTGCCAGCAGTTATGGCGGGAGCGCCTACGAGCAGTACTTC. The encoded protein is CASSYGGSAYEQYF.

The chain carries TRBV5-1 and TRBJ2-1, with D possibly matching TRBD2 (6 bases). CDR1 is SGHRS and CDR2 is YFSETQ in the germline V gene. V shed 2 bases and J shed 7 bases, with 16 bases lying between them. This CDR3 is 15 amino acids long. Here the CDR3 reads CASSFGGAPRNEQFF. CDR3 nucleotides: TGCGCCAGCAGCTTCGGGGGAGCCCCGCGGAATGAGCAGTTCTTC.

V and J are TRBV7-2 and TRBJ2-4; D is undetermined. Judging by the DNA end, TRBJ2-5 fits better; the J call may be wrong. Germline CDR1 is SGHTA and CDR2 is FQGNSA. The CDR3 has 13 residues. This chain's CDR3 is CASSPMAQETQYF. The CDR3 bases are TGTGCCAGCAGCCCAATGGCTCAAGAGACCCAGTACTTC.

This clonotype was seen repeatedly, ten times or more. The CDR3 DNA reads as TGTGCCATCAGGTCAGAAGGGGGCGTGGGTTCACCCCTCCACTTT. Translated: CAIRSEGGVGSPLHF. The rearrangement joins TRBV10-3 to TRBJ1-6, with 7 bases lining up with TRBD1. CDR3 length equals 15 residues. V trimming: 6 bases; J trimming: 9 bases; junction bases outside the gene matches: 11. Looked up from germline, CDR1 is ENHRY and CDR2 is SYGVKD.

This chain connects TRBV7-9 to TRBJ2-5; 12 nucleotides match TRBD2. Germline loops: CDR1 SEHNR, CDR2 FQNEAQ (reference sequence). This CDR3 is 16 amino acids long. V trimming: 1 base; J trimming: 1 base; junction bases outside the gene matches: 1. DNA for the CDR3: TGTGCCAGCAGCTTAGGGGGACTAGCGGGCCAAGAGACCCAGTACTTC. It translates to CASSLGGLAGQETQYF.

This clonotype was seen more than once but under ten times. The chain uses TRBV3-1 and TRBJ2-7, with unresolved D. This CDR3 is 13 amino acids long. Germline V gene sequence: CDR1 LGHDT, CDR2 YNNKEL (reference sequence). Trimming cost V 1 base and J 4 bases, with 8 bases left between them. The CDR3, as DNA: TGTGCCAGCAGCCAAGCGCCGCCATACGAGCAGTACTTC. This sequence encodes CASSQAPPYEQYF.

The chain combines TRBV27 with TRBJ2-3, with D maybe TRBD1 (6 bases). The CDR3 consists of 15 residues. CDR1 and CDR2 (germline): MNHEY, SMNVEV (reference sequence). V gave up 6 bases and J gave up 2 bases, with 15 bases separating them. The CDR3 is CASRREGGVTDTQYF. As DNA, the CDR3 is TGTGCCAGCAGGCGAGAAGGGGGAGTCACAGATACGCAGTATTTT.

This clonotype was seen just once. The V and J genes are TRBV28 and TRBJ2-5, with 9 bases lining up with TRBD1. The CDR3 has 16 residues. V gave up 0 bases and J gave up 11 bases; unmatched junction bases: 13. Per the germline V gene, CDR1 is MDHEN and CDR2 is SYDVKM. DNA of the CDR3: TGTGCCAGCAGTTTATGGGACAGGGGCGGCTACAATGAGCAGTACTTC. Encoded protein: CASSLWDRGGYNEQYF. Drawing the rest from reference TRBV28 and TRBJ2-5, the complete variable domain is DVKVTQSSRYLVKRTGEKVFLECVQDMDHENMFWYRQDPGLGLRLIYFSYDVKMKEKGDIPEGYSVSREKKERFSLILESASTNQTSMYLCASSLWDRGGYNEQYFGPGTRLLVL.

This clonotype was counted a few times. V and J are TRBV27 and TRBJ1-2; TRBD1 might be the D (6 bases). Germline lookup yields CDR1 MNHEY and CDR2 SMNVEV (reference sequence). V lost 5 bases and J lost 4, with 17 bases in between. The CDR3 loop spans 15 amino acids. CDR3 sequence reads: CASSISQGIGYGYTF. The CDR3 DNA follows: TGTGCCAGCAGTATTTCACAGGGTATTGGCTATGGCTACACCTTC.

The chain employs TRBV27 and TRBJ2-5; 7 positions agree with TRBD2. V was clipped by 5 bases and J by 2 bases; unmatched bases: 8. This CDR3 contains 15 residues. Germline V gene sequence: CDR1 MNHEY, CDR2 SMNVEV (reference sequence). The CDR3, as DNA: TGTGCCAGCAGTGATCGGGACTACACACAAGAGACCCAGTACTTC. Residues: CASSDRDYTQETQYF.

The chain recombines TRBV4-1 with TRBJ2-7; maybe TRBD1 (5 bases). The CDR3 has 14 residues. Trimming cost V 2 bases and J 2 bases, with 10 bases left between them. Germline values: CDR1 MGHRA, CDR2 YSYEKL. The CDR3 loop is CASSQTGFTYEQYF. The DNA for the CDR3 is TGCGCCAGCAGCCAAACAGGATTTACCTACGAGCAGTACTTC.

About this clonotype itself: A read error may account for a junction end that differs from germline. This chain joins TRBV5-1 and TRBJ1-6; D is uncertain. This CDR3 has 14 residues. Germline CDR1 and CDR2: SGHRS and YFSETQ. The CDR3 sequence is CAGSLRSAGSPLHF. CDR3 bases: TGCGCCGGCAGCTTGCGGTCGGCGGGCTCACCCCTCCACTTT.